The T cell receptor (beta chain) described here comes from a study of T cell repertoires in cytomegalovirus infection. One entry per CDR3 protein results from TCRdb running MiXCR on the reads. This sample yields roughly 730,000 distinct CDR3 sequences, of which about 30% are seen a single time; roughly 18% belongs to the top ten. As for this clonotype: The antigen is undetermined.

CDR3 length: 17 residues. Looked up from germline, CDR1 is SEHNR and CDR2 is FQNEAQ (reference sequence). J gave up 7 bases and V 5 bases, and 17 bases lay outside the gene matches. The sample consisted of cultured PBMCs, taken from culture after CMV antigen stimulation. The TCR was taken from a human donor in good health (CMV status not recorded). Some clones in this sample may be carry-over from other donors' samples. The genes are TRBV7-9 and TRBJ2-1; 7 nucleotides agree with TRBD2. Written as DNA, the CDR3 is TGTGCCAGCAGCCTCCCAAGCGGGACCCTCCTGGGGAATGAGCAGTTCTTC. The encoded protein is CASSLPSGTLLGNEQFF.